The 24 T cell receptor beta chains below were found in one sample sequenced in a study of tumor-infiltrating lymphocytes in primary liver carcinoma. Germline DNA was also extracted, and blood RNA derived from unsorted whole blood. Total RNA amounting to about 520 ng was the source from which TCR beta cDNA was made with a constant-region primer. For TCR beta, libraries were produced by three nested multiplex PCR rounds using slightly modified ARM-PCR. Each of the first two PCR rounds ran approximately 10 cycles with TRBV1-TRBV30 forward and C-beta reverse primers. TCRdb ran MiXCR on the multiplex PCR reads and lists one entry per CDR3 protein. The repertoire holds 330,000 or so distinct CDR3 sequences, with 65% as singletons. Sequencing was done on a sample of peripheral blood. The receptors stem from a man between 40 and 49 years old with primary liver carcinoma and hepatitis B virus infection.

With regard to this clonotype: This could be a read error, since a much larger clone is one nucleotide away. The rearrangement uses TRBV4-1 and TRBJ2-7; the match to TRBD1 covers 12 bases. The CDR3 totals 15 residues. CDR1 MGHRA and CDR2 YSYEKL come from the germline V gene. The CDR3 nucleotides read TGCGCCAACAGCCGACCGGGACAGGGGGCTGGGGAGCAGTACTTC. This sequence encodes CANSRPGQGAGEQYF.

Concerning this clonotype: A much larger clone differs by one base, so this may be a read error. The chain is built from TRBV4-1 and TRBJ2-1, with D perhaps assigned TRBD1 or TRBD2 (5 bases each). The V end lost 0 bases, the J end lost 4 bases, and 13 bases lay between the germline ends. The CDR3 loop spans 16 amino acids. Per germline, CDR1 MGHRA and CDR2 YSYEKL. In DNA form, the CDR3 reads TGCGCCAGCAGCCAAGACTGGATGGGACGGTACAATGAGCAGTTCTTC. Translated, it gives CASSQDWMGRYNEQFF.

This clonotype appeared a few times. This rearrangement joins TRBV14 to TRBJ2-2; TRBD2 matches at 7 bases. V lost 8 bases to trimming and J lost 1 base; unmatched junction nucleotides: 10. The CDR3 sequence is 16 residues long. From germline, CDR1 is SGHDN and CDR2 FVKESK. The CDR3 DNA is TGTGCCAGCGGACGGGGGGAGGTGTTGAACACCGGGGAGCTGTTTTTT. Its protein is CASGRGEVLNTGELFF.

This clonotype has only a few counts. The V gene is TRBV12-3 or TRBV12-4, the J gene TRBJ1-3; D is uncertain. Trimming removed 1 base at V and 1 base at J, with 8 bases between. There are 15 residues in the CDR3. The CDR3 here is CASSLVPDSGNTIYF. The CDR3 nucleotides are TGTGCCAGCAGTTTAGTTCCTGATTCTGGAAACACCATATATTTT.

This clonotype showed up just a few times. V gene TRBV10-1 combines with J gene TRBJ2-2; TRBD2 agrees at 8 bases. With 2 bases clipped from V and 0 bases from J, the junction kept 5 bases outside the gene matches. Germline loops: CDR1 WNHNN, CDR2 SYGVQD (reference sequence). The CDR3 loop spans 17 amino acids. CDR3 DNA: TGCGCCAGCAGTGAGCGGGTTAGCGGGGCGAACACCGGGGAGCTGTTTTTT. This codes for CASSERVSGANTGELFF.

This clonotype was seen a few times. The chain has TRBV19 and TRBJ1-1; tentative D call: TRBD1 (6 bases). The V gene's germline CDR1 is LNHDA and CDR2 SQIVND (reference sequence). The CDR3 runs 14 residues. The V end lost 6 bases, the J end lost 4 bases, and 15 bases lay between the germline ends. This CDR3 reads CASSQQGRGTEAFF. The CDR3 DNA follows: TGTGCCAGTAGCCAACAGGGAAGGGGCACTGAAGCTTTCTTT.

As to this clonotype: The CDR3 does not close with the conserved phenylalanine or tryptophan, likely indicating a read error. V and J are TRBV11-1 and TRBJ1-1; 10 nucleotides match TRBD1. From germline, CDR1 is SGHAT and CDR2 FQDESV (reference sequence). The CDR3 is 16 amino acids. CDR3: CSSSLVGQGPNTEAFS. In DNA, the CDR3 is TGTTCCAGCAGCTTAGTGGGACAGGGGCCAAACACTGAAGCTTTCTCT.

There are many counts of this clonotype. The chain recombines TRBV6-6 with TRBJ2-5; 7 bases match TRBD1. V lost 5 bases to trimming and J lost 5 bases; unmatched junction nucleotides: 8. This CDR3 has 14 residues. The V gene's germline CDR1 is MNHNY and CDR2 SVGAGI (reference sequence). Written as DNA, the CDR3 is TGTGCCAGCAGTCCCCGTGAGGGGGCGGAGACCCAGTACTTC. This encodes CASSPREGAETQYF.

The V call is TRBV25-1, the J call TRBJ2-3; possible D gene TRBD2, 6 bases. Germline V gives CDR1 MGHDK, CDR2 SYGVNS. This CDR3 has 13 residues. V was trimmed by 3 bases and J by 6 bases, leaving 10 bases between them. CDR3 sequence reads: CASSDGSTDTQYF. The CDR3 nucleotides are TGTGCCAGCAGTGACGGGAGTACGGATACGCAGTATTTT.

Note on this clonotype: An end of the junction does not agree with germline; a read error may underlie this. This chain joins TRBV11-2 and TRBJ2-2, with 8 positions matching TRBD1. Germline assignment: CDR1 SGHAT and CDR2 FQNNGV. The CDR3 totals 16 residues. The CDR3 nucleotides read TGTGTCAGCAGCACTCGACAGGGGATAAACACAGGGGAGCTGTTTTTT. It is translated as CVSSTRQGINTGELFF.

This chain joins TRBV21-1 and TRBJ2-7; the table's D gene call, TRBD2, was not cross checked with the DNA. TRBV21-1 is flagged as a pseudogene. The length of the CDR3 is 14 residues. In nucleotides, the CDR3 is TGTGCCAGCAGCAAAGTCGGAGGGGCCTACGAGCAGTACTTC. Translating it yields CASSKVGGAYEQYF.

The table lists this clonotype with a count of one. Sequence at one end of the junction differs from germline and may be a read error. The chain carries TRBV6-6 and TRBJ2-1; 12 bases agree with TRBD1. The CDR3 length is 15 residues. Germline CDR1 reads MNHNY; CDR2 reads SVGAGI (reference sequence). The CDR3 loop reads CVSSWGQGANNEQFF. CDR3 in DNA: TGTGTCAGCAGTTGGGGACAGGGGGCAAACAATGAGCAGTTCTTC.

As regards this clonotype: One junction end does not reproduce the germline sequence, and a read error may be involved. The chain links TRBV5-6 to TRBJ1-3; D is perhaps TRBD1 (6 bases). The germline CDR1 and CDR2 sequences are SGHDT and YYEEEE. The CDR3 totals 20 residues. The CDR3: CASSIEGVYTGESSGNTIYF. CDR3 nucleotides: TGTGCCAGCAGCATTGAGGGGGTCTATACAGGCGAGAGCTCTGGAAATACCATATATTTT.

A word on this clonotype: A read error may explain this, as a much larger clone is one base away. V usage is TRBV5-6 and J usage is TRBJ2-1; a possible D gene is TRBD1 (5 bases). This CDR3 comprises 16 residues. In germline, CDR1 is SGHDT, CDR2 YYEEEE. As DNA, the CDR3 is TGTGCCAACAGCTCCCCCGGCAGGGAAGATCCTAATGAGCAGTTCTTC. Protein sequence: CANSSPGREDPNEQFF.

In its sample, this clonotype was seen many times. This chain links TRBV11-2 with TRBJ1-1; perhaps TRBD1 as D (5 bases). CDR1 SGHAT and CDR2 FQNNGV come from the germline V gene. The V end was cut by 5 bases, the J end by 1 base, with 14 bases between. The CDR3 is 15 residues long. The CDR3, as DNA: TGTGCCAGCAGCCGAACGACGACAGAGAACACTGAAGCTTTCTTT. This sequence encodes CASSRTTTENTEAFF. Full variable domain (outside the CDR3, taken from reference TRBV11-2 and TRBJ1-1): EAGVAQSPRYKIIEKRQSVAFWCNPISGHATLYWYQQILGQGPKLLIQFQNNGVVDDSQLPKDRFSAERLKGVDSTLKIQPAKLEDSAVYLCASSRTTTENTEAFFGQGTRLTVV.

This clonotype was observed a few times. The chain couples TRBV5-4 to TRBJ2-7; D is unresolved. Trimming stripped 4 bases from V and 6 bases from J, with 20 bases between. CDR1 is SGHNT, CDR2 YYREEE, per germline (reference sequence). This CDR3 contains 15 residues. The CDR3 loop is CASSPIGPSGAEQYF. CDR3 nucleotides: TGTGCCAGCAGCCCGATAGGCCCATCGGGCGCCGAGCAGTACTTC.

This clonotype was picked up many times. The genes are TRBV11-2 and TRBJ2-7, with D unresolved. The CDR3 is 12 amino acids. Trimming took off 0 bases at V and 5 bases at J, with 5 bases between the two ends. Germline V CDR1 and CDR2: SGHAT, FQNNGV. CDR3 coding DNA: TGTGCCAGCAGCTTAGAGGGGAACGAGCAGTACTTC. Protein product: CASSLEGNEQYF.

A note on this clonotype: Since no conserved phenylalanine or tryptophan closes the CDR3, a read error is the likely cause. The chain uses TRBV4-1 and TRBJ2-7; tentative D call: TRBD1 (5 bases). The CDR3 has 17 amino acids. CDR1 MGHRA and CDR2 YSYEKL come from the germline V gene. DNA of the CDR3: TGCGCCAGTAGCCAAGATCTCAGAGGACACAATTCCTACGAGCAGTACTTA. As protein: CASSQDLRGHNSYEQYL.

This clonotype was recorded a few times. A much larger clone is a single base away; this may be a read error. The CDR3 DNA reads TGTGCCAGCAGTTACTTGACTAGCGAGAGTGAGGAGCAGTTCTTC. Translation gives CASSYLTSESEEQFF. This sequence joins TRBV6-2 or TRBV6-3 and TRBJ2-1, with 8 bases identical to TRBD2. CDR1 is MNHEY and CDR2 is SVGEGT in the germline V gene. J gave up 10 bases and V 1 base, and 9 bases lay outside the gene matches. The length of the CDR3 is 15 residues.

Comment on this clonotype: One junction end disagrees with the germline gene, perhaps due to a read error. The chain links TRBV11-2 to TRBJ2-5; D ambiguous. The CDR3 loop spans 12 amino acids. CDR1 and CDR2 from the germline V gene are SGHAT and FQNNGV. The CDR3 DNA follows: TGTACCAGCAGCTTGGACCAAGAGGCCCAGTACTTC. It translates to CTSSLDQEAQYF.

The genes are TRBV15 and TRBJ1-5; tentative D call: TRBD1 (5 bases). CDR3 size: 15 residues. From germline, CDR1 is LNHNV and CDR2 YYDKDF (reference sequence). V dropped 0 bases and J dropped 5 bases, with 11 bases sitting between them. The CDR3 DNA reads TGTGCCACCAGCAGAGATCCGGGGACGGATCAGCCCCAGCATTTT. Translating gives CATSRDPGTDQPQHF. Full variable domain (rest looked up from reference TRBV15 and TRBJ1-5): DAMVIQNPRYQVTQFGKPVTLSCSQTLNHNVMYWYQQKSSQAPKLLFHYYDKDFNNEADTPDNFQSRRPNTSFCFLDIRSPGLGDTAMYLCATSRDPGTDQPQHFGDGTRLSIL.

The chain recombines TRBV15 with TRBJ2-6; no firm D call. The CDR3 is 13 residues long. The ends were cut back, 0 bases at V and 5 bases at J, with 2 bases in the middle. CDR1 is LNHNV, CDR2 YYDKDF, per germline (reference sequence). The CDR3 DNA sequence: TGTGCCACCAGCAGAGATCGGGCCAACGTCCTGACTTTC. Protein: CATSRDRANVLTF.

V and J are TRBV10-3 and TRBJ1-5; D remains ambiguous. V shed 11 bases and J shed 4 bases, with 18 bases lying between them. Germline lookup yields CDR1 ENHRY and CDR2 SYGVKD. This CDR3 region has 14 residues. The CDR3 sequence is CAFSPGPLNQPQHF. In DNA, the CDR3 is TGTGCCTTTTCTCCGGGCCCTCTGAATCAGCCCCAGCATTTT.

The chain recombines TRBV5-1 with TRBJ2-1; D gene ambiguous. The CDR3 spans 15 residues. V lost 4 bases and J 0 bases, leaving 11 bases between the germline ends. Germline-derived CDR1 and CDR2 are SGHRS and YFSETQ. CDR3 bases: TGCGCCAGCAGCCCAGCTAAGAACTCCTACAATGAGCAGTTCTTC. Translated: CASSPAKNSYNEQFF.